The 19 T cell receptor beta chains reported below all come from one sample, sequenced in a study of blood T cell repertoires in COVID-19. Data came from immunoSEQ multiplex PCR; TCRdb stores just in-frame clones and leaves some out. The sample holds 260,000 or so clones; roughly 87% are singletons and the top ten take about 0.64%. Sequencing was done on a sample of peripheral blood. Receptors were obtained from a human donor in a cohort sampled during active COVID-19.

The CDR3 sequence is CASSYSYSSYEQYF. In DNA form, the CDR3 reads TGTGCCAGCAGTTACTCGTACAGCTCCTACGAGCAGTACTTC. This chain joins TRBV6-6 and TRBJ2-7; no definite D call. CDR3 length: 14 residues. Germline V lookup: CDR1 MNHNY, CDR2 SVGAGI (reference sequence). Trimming took 0 bases from V and 0 from J, leaving 6 bases between them.

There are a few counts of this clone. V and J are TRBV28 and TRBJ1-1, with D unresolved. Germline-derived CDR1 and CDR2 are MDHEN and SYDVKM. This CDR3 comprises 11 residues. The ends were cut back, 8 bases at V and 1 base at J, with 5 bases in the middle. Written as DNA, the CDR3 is TGTGCCAGCGTCGGGAACACTGAAGCTTTCTTT. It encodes CASVGNTEAFF.

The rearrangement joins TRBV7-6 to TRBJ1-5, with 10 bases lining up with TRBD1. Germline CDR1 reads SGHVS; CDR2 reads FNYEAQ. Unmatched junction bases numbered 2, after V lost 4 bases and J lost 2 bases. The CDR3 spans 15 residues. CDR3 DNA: TGTGCCAGCAGCTCCGGGACAGGGGGCAATCAGCCCCAGCATTTT. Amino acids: CASSSGTGGNQPQHF. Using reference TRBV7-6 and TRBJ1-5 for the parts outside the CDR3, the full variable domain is GAGVSQSPRYKVTKRGQDVALRCDPISGHVSLYWYRQALGQGPEFLTYFNYEAQQDKSGLPNDRFSAERPEGSISTLTIQRTEQRDSAMYRCASSSGTGGNQPQHFGDGTRLSIL.

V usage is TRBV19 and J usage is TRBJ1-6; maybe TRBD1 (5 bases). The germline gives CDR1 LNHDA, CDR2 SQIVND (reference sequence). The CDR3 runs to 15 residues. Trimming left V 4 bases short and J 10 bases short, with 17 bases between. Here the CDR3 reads CASSTRVGGESPLHF. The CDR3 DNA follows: TGTGCCAGTAGTACCAGGGTGGGAGGAGAGTCACCCCTCCACTTT.

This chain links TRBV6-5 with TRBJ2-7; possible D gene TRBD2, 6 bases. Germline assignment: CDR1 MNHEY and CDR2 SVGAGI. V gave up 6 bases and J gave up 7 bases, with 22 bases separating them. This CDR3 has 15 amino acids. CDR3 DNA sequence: TGTGCCAGCAGACCCCGTGGGACTGGAATGGTAGAGCAGTACTTC. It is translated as CASRPRGTGMVEQYF.

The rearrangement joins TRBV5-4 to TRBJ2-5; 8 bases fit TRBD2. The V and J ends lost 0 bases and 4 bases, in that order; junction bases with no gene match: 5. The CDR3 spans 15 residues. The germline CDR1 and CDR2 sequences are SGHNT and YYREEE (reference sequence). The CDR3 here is CASSLAGGPGETQYF. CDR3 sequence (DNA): TGTGCCAGCAGCTTGGCGGGAGGGCCGGGAGAGACCCAGTACTTC.

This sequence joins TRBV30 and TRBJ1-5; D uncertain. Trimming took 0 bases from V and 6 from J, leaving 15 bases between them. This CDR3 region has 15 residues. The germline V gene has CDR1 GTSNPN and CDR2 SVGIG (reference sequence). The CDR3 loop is CAWSVTVEGSQPQHF. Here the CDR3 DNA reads TGTGCCTGGAGTGTCACAGTAGAAGGGAGTCAGCCCCAGCATTTT.

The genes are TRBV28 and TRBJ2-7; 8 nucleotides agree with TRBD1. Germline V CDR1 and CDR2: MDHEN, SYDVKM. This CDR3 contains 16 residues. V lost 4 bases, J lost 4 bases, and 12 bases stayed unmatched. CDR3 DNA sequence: TGTGCCAGCAGTTATGACAGGGGACGAATCCCTTACGAGCAGTACTTC. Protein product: CASSYDRGRIPYEQYF.

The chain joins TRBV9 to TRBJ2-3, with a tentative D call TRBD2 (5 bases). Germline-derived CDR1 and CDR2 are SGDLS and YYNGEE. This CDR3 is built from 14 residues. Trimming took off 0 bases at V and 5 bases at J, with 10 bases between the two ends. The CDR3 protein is CASSVATRLDTQYF. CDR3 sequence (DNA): TGTGCCAGCAGCGTAGCTACTAGACTAGATACGCAGTATTTT.

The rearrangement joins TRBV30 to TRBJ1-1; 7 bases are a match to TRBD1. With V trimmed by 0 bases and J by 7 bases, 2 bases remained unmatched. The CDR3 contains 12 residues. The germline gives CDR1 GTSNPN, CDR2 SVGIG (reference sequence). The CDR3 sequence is CAWSVQGDEAFF. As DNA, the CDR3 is TGTGCCTGGAGTGTGCAGGGGGATGAAGCTTTCTTT.

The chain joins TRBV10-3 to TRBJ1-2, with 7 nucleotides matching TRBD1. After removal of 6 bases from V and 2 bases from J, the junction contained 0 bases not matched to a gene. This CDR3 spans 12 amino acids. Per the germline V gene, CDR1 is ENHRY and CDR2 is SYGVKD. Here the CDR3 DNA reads TGTGCCATCAGGGGACAGAACTATGGCTACACCTTC. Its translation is CAIRGQNYGYTF.

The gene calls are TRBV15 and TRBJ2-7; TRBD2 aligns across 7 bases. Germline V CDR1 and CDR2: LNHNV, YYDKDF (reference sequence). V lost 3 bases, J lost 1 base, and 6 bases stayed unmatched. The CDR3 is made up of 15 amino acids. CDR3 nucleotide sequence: TGTGCCACCAGCAGCGCGGGAGTATCGTCCTACGAGCAGTACTTC. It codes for CATSSAGVSSYEQYF.

Here the CDR3 reads CASSPQTGSTDTQYF. The DNA of the CDR3 is TGTGCCAGCAGCCCTCAGACAGGGAGCACAGATACGCAGTATTTT. The gene calls are TRBV7-2 and TRBJ2-3; TRBD1 matches at 7 bases. V lost 5 bases, J lost 0 bases, and 5 bases stayed unmatched. CDR1 is SGHTA, CDR2 FQGNSA, per germline. The CDR3 totals 15 residues.

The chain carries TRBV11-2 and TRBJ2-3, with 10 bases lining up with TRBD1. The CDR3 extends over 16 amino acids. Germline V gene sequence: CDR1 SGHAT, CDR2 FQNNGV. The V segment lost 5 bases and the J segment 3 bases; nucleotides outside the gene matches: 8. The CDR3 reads CASSAPPGQGTDTQYF. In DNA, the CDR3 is TGTGCCAGCAGCGCTCCACCGGGACAGGGGACAGATACGCAGTATTTT.

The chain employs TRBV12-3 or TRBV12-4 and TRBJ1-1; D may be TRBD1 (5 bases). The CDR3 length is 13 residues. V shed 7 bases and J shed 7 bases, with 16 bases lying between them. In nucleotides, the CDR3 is TGTGCCAGCATTAAAGGGGCGCGGGGTGAAGCTTTCTTT. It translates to CASIKGARGEAFF.

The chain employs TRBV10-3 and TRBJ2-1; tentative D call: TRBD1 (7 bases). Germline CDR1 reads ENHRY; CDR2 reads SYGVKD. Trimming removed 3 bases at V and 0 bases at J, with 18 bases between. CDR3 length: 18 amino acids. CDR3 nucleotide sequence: TGTGCCATCAGTGACTCCTGGGGGGCAGGGGGCTCCTACAATGAGCAGTTCTTC. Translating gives CAISDSWGAGGSYNEQFF.

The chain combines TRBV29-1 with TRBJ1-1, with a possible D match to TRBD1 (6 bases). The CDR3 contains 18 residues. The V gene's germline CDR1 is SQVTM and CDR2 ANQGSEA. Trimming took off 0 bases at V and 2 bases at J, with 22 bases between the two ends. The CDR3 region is CSVEDLFGGPHVNTEAFF. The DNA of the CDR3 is TGCAGCGTTGAAGATCTTTTCGGGGGGCCCCATGTAAACACTGAAGCTTTCTTT.

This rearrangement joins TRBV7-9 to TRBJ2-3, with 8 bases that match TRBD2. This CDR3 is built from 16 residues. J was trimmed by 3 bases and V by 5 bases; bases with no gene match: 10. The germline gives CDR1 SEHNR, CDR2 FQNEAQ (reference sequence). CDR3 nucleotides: TGTGCCAGCAGCCCTCGGGGGGGCCTTCCAACAGATACGCAGTATTTT. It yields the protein CASSPRGGLPTDTQYF.

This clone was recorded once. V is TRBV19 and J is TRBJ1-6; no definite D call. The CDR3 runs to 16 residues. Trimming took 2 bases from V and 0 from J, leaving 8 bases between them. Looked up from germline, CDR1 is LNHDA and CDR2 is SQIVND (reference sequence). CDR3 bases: TGTGCCAGTAGTATAAACCTAAGCTCCTATAATTCACCCCTCCACTTT. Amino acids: CASSINLSSYNSPLHF.